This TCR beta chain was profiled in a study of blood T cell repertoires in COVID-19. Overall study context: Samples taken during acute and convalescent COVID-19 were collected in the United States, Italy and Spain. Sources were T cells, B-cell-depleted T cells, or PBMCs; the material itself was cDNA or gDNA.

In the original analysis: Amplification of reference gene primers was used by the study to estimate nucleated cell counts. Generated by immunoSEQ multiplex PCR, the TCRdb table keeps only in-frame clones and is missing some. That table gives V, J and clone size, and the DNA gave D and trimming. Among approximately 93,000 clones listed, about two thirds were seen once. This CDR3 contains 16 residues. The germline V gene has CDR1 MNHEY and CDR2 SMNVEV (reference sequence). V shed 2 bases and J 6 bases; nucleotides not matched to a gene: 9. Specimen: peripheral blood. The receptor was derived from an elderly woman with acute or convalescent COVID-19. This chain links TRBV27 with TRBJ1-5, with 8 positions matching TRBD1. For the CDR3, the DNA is TGTGCCAGCAGTTTACTTGGACAGGGTGGGGGTCAGCCCCAGCATTTT. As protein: CASSLLGQGGGQPQHF.